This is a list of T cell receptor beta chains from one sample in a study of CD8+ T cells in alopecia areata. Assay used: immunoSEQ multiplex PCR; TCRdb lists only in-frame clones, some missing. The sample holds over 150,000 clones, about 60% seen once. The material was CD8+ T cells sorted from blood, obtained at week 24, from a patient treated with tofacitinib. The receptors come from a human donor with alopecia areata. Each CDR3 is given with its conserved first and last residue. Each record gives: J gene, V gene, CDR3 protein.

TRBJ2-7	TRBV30	CAWSDWTGKEQYF
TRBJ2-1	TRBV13	CASSLQGNNEQFF
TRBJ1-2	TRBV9	CASSVGDRVGGYTF
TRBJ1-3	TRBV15	CATSRDSSSGNTIYF
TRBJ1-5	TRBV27	CASSRTGDGQPQHF
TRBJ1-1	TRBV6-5	CASAGTGTLNTEAFF
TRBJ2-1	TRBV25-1	CASSVVAGGLPNEQFF
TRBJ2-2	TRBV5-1	CASTDGAGELFF
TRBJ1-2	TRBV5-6	CASSFYGATYGYTF
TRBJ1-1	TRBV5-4	CASSSKTSGGTEAFF
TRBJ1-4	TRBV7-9	CASSPMEKLFF
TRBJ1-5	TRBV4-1	CASSPPGQISNQPQHF
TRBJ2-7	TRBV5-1	CASSLPLGDEQYF
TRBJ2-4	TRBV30	CAWSQGVAKNIQYF
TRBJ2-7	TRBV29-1	CSVASASYEQYF
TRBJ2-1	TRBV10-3	CAISDQGRPNEQFF
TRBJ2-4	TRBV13	CASSSGQVKAKNIQYF
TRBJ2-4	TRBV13	CASSLGTGVSKNIQYF
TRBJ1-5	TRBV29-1	CSVGDWTGDSRTQHF
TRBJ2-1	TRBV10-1	CASSEYGSGKYNEQFF
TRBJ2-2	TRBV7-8	CASSFPGGLVGELFF
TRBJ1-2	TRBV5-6	CASSFQGTYYGYTF
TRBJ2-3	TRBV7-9	CASSSFGRTSTDTQYF
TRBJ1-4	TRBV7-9	CASSLVTTNEKLFF
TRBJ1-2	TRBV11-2	CASSLDLGTGGYYGYTF
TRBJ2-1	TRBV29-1	CSVAKNEQFF
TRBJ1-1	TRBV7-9	CASSSSRLEAFF
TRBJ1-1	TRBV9	CASSVVGMNTEAFF
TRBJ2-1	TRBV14	CASSPVAGGPNEQFF
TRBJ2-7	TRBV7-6	CASSLAGVPKDYEQYF
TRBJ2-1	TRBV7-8	CASSLAPGNEQFF
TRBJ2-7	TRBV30	CAWSVGGTYEQYF
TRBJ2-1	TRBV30	CAWSVRDWLMNEQFF
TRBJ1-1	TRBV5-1	CASSLRAAGNTEAFF
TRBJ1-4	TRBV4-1	CASSPRAGTNEKLFF
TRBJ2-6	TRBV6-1	CASSEDPNRGLGANVLTF
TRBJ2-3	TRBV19	CASSPTGTADTQYF
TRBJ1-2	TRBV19	CASTWGANNYGYTF
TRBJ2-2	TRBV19	CASSIGVLSGELFF
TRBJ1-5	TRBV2	CASRGEGSNQPQHF
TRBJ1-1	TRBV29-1	CSVVVTEAFF